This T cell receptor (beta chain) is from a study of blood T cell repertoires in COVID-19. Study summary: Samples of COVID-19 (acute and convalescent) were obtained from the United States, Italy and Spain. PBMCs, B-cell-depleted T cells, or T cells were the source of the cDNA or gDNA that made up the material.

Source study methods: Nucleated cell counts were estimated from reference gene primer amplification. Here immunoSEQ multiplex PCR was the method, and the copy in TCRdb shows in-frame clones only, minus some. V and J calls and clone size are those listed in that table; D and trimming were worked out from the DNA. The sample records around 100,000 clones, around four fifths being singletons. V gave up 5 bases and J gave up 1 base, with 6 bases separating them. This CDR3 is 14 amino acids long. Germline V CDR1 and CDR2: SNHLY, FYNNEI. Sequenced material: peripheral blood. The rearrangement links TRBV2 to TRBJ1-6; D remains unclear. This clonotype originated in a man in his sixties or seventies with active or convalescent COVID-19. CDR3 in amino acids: CASSIRSYNSPLHF. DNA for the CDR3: TGTGCCAGCAGTATACGGTCCTATAATTCACCCCTCCACTTT.